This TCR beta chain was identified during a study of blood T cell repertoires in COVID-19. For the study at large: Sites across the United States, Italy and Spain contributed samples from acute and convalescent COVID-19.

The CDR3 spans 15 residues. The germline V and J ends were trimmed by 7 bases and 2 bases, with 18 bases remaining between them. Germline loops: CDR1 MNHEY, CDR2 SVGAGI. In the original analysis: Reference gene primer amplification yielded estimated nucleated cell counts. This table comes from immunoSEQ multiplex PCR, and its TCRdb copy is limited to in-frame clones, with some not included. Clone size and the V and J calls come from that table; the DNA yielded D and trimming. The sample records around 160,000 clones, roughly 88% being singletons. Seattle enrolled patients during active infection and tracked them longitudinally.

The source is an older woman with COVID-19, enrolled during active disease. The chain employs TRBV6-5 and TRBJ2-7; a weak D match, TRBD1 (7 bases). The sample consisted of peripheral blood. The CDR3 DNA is TGTGCCAGCAATGGGCAGGGAGGACAGGCCTACGAGCAGTACTTC. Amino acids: CASNGQGGQAYEQYF.